A single sample is the source of the 6 T cell receptor beta chains below, sequenced in a study of graft-versus-host responses after intestinal transplantation. Antigen specificity for these receptors is unknown. Sequencing was performed with immunoSEQ multiplex PCR; in TCRdb, only in-frame clones are kept and a portion is missing. The sample consists of approximately 89,000 clones, roughly 93% of them appearing once. This material consisted of unstimulated CD8+ T cells sorted from spleen or lymph node cells, taken before transplant. The source is a human donor who was the organ donor for an intestinal transplant.

This chain joins TRBV4-1 and TRBJ2-1; TRBD2 matches 10 bases. The CDR3 totals 17 residues. J lost 9 bases, V lost 3 bases, and 14 bases had no gene match. Germline V gene data show CDR1 as MGHRA and CDR2 as YSYEKL. CDR3 sequence reads: CASSHGWGLAGVGEQFF. In nucleotides, the CDR3 is TGCGCCAGCAGCCATGGATGGGGGCTAGCGGGAGTAGGTGAGCAGTTCTTC.

The CDR3: CASRAPGAREKLFF. CDR3 nucleotide sequence: TGTGCCAGCAGGGCCCCAGGGGCGCGTGAAAAACTGTTTTTT. This chain joins TRBV6-5 and TRBJ1-4, with TRBD1 as a possible D gene (6 bases). Trimming stripped 6 bases from V and 7 bases from J, with 15 bases between. This CDR3 spans 14 amino acids. CDR1 and CDR2 from the germline V gene are MNHEY and SVGAGI.

The genes are TRBV7-2 and TRBJ2-3; a weak D match, TRBD2 (6 bases). The CDR3 spans 14 residues. Germline V gives CDR1 SGHTA, CDR2 FQGNSA. The V end was cut by 3 bases, the J end by 6 bases, with 13 bases between. The CDR3 reads CASSLGLGGDTQYF. The CDR3 nucleotides read TGTGCCAGCAGCTTGGGACTCGGCGGGGATACGCAGTATTTT.

The V call is TRBV6-5, the J call TRBJ2-1; no reliable D call. Germline V gene lookup returns CDR1 MNHEY and CDR2 SVGAGI. This CDR3 spans 14 amino acids. Trimming removed 6 bases at V and 6 bases at J, with 15 bases between. CDR3 residues: CASRPPSRTNEQFF. The CDR3 DNA reads TGTGCCAGCAGACCCCCGAGTCGTACCAATGAGCAGTTCTTC.

This chain links TRBV4-2 with TRBJ2-2, with D tentatively TRBD2 (5 bases). This CDR3 is built from 15 residues. Looked up from germline, CDR1 is LGHNA and CDR2 is YNFKEQ. Deletions cut 0 bases from V and 7 bases from J, with 12 bases between. The CDR3 DNA reads TGTGCCAGCAGCCAAGAGGCCACTAGTGTCGGGGAGCTGTTTTTT. Protein product: CASSQEATSVGELFF.

The V call is TRBV27, the J call TRBJ2-5; D is unclear. The germline V and J ends were trimmed by 1 base and 4 bases, with 7 bases remaining between them. CDR1 and CDR2 (germline): MNHEY, SMNVEV (reference sequence). The CDR3 covers 13 residues. The CDR3 DNA reads as TGTGCCAGCAGTTTATATTCGGGAGAGACCCAGTACTTC. Translated, it gives CASSLYSGETQYF.